This TCR beta chain came from a study of shared clonotypes between healthy human individuals. Study in general: Each donor's CD8 memory used one plate, CD8 naive two, each CD4 subset three.

On this clone itself: Its specificity is not known.

Findings and limits, study-wide: Generally, estimated richness proved larger in naive subsets than it did in memory subsets. Clonotypes which were not shared had lower generation probabilities than clonotypes that all four donors shared.

Assay: immunoSEQ multiplex PCR; the TCRdb copy retains only in-frame clones and omits some. The repertoire consists of 500,000 to 550,000 clones, with 90% to 96% occurring once and the leading ten covering approximately 0.067%. The trim removed 6 bases at V and 5 bases at J, leaving 10 bases unmatched. CDR3 length: 14 residues. Germline CDR1 SGHRS, CDR2 YFSETQ. This chain joins TRBV5-1 and TRBJ2-7, with 8 bases that match TRBD1. This receptor was obtained from a woman under 40 in good health. Source material: naive CD4+ T cells sorted from blood. As to subset: CD45RA+ positively selected. The CDR3 loop is CASKTGQGGHEQYF. The CDR3 DNA sequence: TGCGCCAGCAAGACCGGACAGGGAGGCCACGAGCAGTACTTC. The full variable domain, completed using reference TRBV5-1 and TRBJ2-7, is KAGVTQTPRYLIKTRGQQVTLSCSPISGHRSVSWYQQTPGQGLQFLFEYFSETQRNKGNFPGRFSGRQFSNSRSEMNVSTLELGDSALYLCASKTGQGGHEQYFGPGTRLTVT.